This section outlines one TCR beta chain sequence together with its context. Its specificity is unknown. Germline V gene lookup returns CDR1 LGHDT and CDR2 YNNKEL (reference sequence). The junction had 7 bases not matched to a gene; V was cut back by 1 base and J by 8 bases. The CDR3 sequence is 15 residues long. Using immunoSEQ multiplex PCR, the repertoire was profiled, and TCRdb retains in-frame clones only, with some absent. The sample shows tens of thousands of clones, just over 90% of them seen only once. This specimen comes from a study of T cell responses to AZD1222 COVID-19 vaccine. Study-wide context: Pooling of second doses given at about 4 or about 12 weeks was done.

The study, taken as a whole, reports: Mostly white British, mostly female donors; authors suggested clonal diversity may be underestimated. Once two AZD1222 doses were given, Spike-specific TCR breadth and depth went up.

Sequencing was performed on peripheral blood, taken on day 0 of AZD1222 vaccination. This TCR derives from an adult in good health. J is TRBJ1-2 and V is TRBV3-1 (or the pseudogene TRBV3-2); 10 bases match TRBD1. The CDR3: CASSQASGQGGGYTF. CDR3 DNA sequence: TGTGCCAGCAGCCAAGCGAGTGGACAGGGGGGAGGCTACACCTTC.